Reported below is one T cell receptor (beta chain). This clone's antigen is unknown. No base-level quality is on record; no much larger clone is a single base apart. TCRbeta CDR3 regions were amplified from genomic DNA by means of the immunoSEQ Assay, a bias-controlled multiplex PCR. As for the original processing: Nucleated cell counts per sample were estimated from amplification of reference gene primers within the assay. To quantify the absolute abundance of each unique TCRbeta CDR3 rearrangement, sequence reads were collapsed and filtered. For each sample, productive Simpson clonality was calculated as the square root of Simpson's diversity index across productive rearrangements. Held by TCRdb, this immuneACCESS table contains in-frame sequences only and omits some clones. Under half of the omission traces to an unresolved V gene where checked; the cause of the rest is unknown. V, J and clone size are those of that table, while D and trimming were read from the DNA. In all, the sample holds about 350,000 clones, and around nine tenths of those were seen once. Of the sample, 7% to 8% is held by the ten largest clones.

The entry originates in a study of blood T cell repertoires in COVID-19 (dated by TCRdb to the early 2020s). Turning to the overall study: Samples covering the acute and convalescent phases of COVID-19 were provided by collaborators in the United States, Italy and Spain. The material from the prospective study consisted of cDNA or gDNA derived from T cells, B-cell-depleted T cells, or PBMCs. Deeply sampled blood TCRbeta repertoires from subjects exposed to, actively infected with, or recovered from COVID-19 were included in the dataset. A freely available public database, intended as a resource for researchers studying the immune response to SARS-CoV-2, is where the repertoires were released. The samples were drawn from two sources: the first 160 participants of the ongoing ImmuneRACE study, and 1,200 or so subjects contributed by 6 global collaborators. A de-identified subject ID, COVID-19 status, age in years and sex were almost always included in the sample metadata. Where available, HLA class I and class II types were taken from metadata supplied by the sample provider and were not determined by assay-based typing. Broader findings and caveats from the paper: The amount of clinical and demographic metadata varied by source and participant and was provided uncurated.

One collaborating source in Seattle enrolled patients during active infection and followed them longitudinally through the course of disease. Whole blood was collected in K2EDTA tubes by collaborating institutions according to the institutions' own protocols. Collaborator samples were shipped for TCRbeta analysis as frozen whole blood, isolated PBMCs, or DNA extracted from either sample type. CDR1 and CDR2 were assigned from the germline V gene as SGDLS and YYNGEE. The cysteine opens and the phenylalanine closes a CDR3 of 16 amino acids. Only the CDR3 part of the read is kept: 48 bases, read in frame from the first base. V trim: 3 bases; J trim: 3 bases; unmatched bases: 3.

The clonotype comes from a woman aged 70 to 79 with COVID-19, enrolled during active disease. The specimen was peripheral blood. Recombination joined TRBV9 with TRBJ2-2; a stretch of 12 junction bases matches TRBD2. The sequenced DNA is TGTGCCAGCAGCGGACTAGCGGGGGCCTACACCGGGGAGCTGTTTTTT. Its translation is CASSGLAGAYTGELFF.